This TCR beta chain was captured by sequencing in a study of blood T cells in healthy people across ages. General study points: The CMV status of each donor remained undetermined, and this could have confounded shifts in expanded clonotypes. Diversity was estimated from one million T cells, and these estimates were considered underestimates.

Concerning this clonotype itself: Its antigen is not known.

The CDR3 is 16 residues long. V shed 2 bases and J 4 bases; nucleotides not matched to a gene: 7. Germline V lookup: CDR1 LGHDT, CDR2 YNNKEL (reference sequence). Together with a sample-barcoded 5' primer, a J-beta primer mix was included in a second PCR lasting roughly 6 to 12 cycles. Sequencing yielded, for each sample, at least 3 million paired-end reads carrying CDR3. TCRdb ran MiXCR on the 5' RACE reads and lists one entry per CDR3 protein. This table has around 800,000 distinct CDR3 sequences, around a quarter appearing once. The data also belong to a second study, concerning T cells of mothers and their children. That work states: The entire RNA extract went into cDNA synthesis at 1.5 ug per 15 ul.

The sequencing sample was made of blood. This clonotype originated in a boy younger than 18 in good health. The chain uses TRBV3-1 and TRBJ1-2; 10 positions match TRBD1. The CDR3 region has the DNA TGTGCCAGCAGCCAACCCGGACAGGGGGGTGGCTATGGCTACACCTTC. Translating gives CASSQPGQGGGYGYTF. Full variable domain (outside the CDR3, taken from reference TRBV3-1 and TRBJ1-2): DTAVSQTPKYLVTQMGNDKSIKCEQNLGHDTMYWYKQDSKKFLKIMFSYNNKELIINETVPNRFSPKSPDKAHLNLHINSLELGDSAVYFCASSQPGQGGGYGYTFGSGTRLTVV.